A single sample gave rise to the 17 T cell receptor beta chains below, sequenced in a study of blood T cell repertoires in COVID-19 (dated by TCRdb to about 2020). Libraries were made using the immunoSEQ multiplex PCR assay. TCRdb provides this immuneACCESS table in a form limited to in-frame rearrangements. Some clones are lacking; in checked studies, under half of them reflect an unresolved V gene, and why the rest are absent is not known. This sample lists roughly 130,000 clones; approximately 88% were detected once. In total, the top ten clones hold 9.5% to 15% of the sample. The source material was peripheral blood. The receptors come from a woman in her 30s who had recovered from COVID-19.

The gene calls are TRBV11-2 and TRBJ2-7, with TRBD1 matching over 8 bases. Trimming cost V 1 base and J 5 bases; bases outside gene matches: 13. The CDR3 has 17 residues. The germline V gene has CDR1 SGHAT and CDR2 FQNNGV. CDR3 loop: CASSLGRTGYASDEQYF. The DNA for the CDR3 is TGTGCCAGCAGCTTAGGCCGGACAGGGTACGCTAGTGACGAGCAGTACTTC.

CDR3 DNA: TGTGCCAGCAGCCTAAGGGGGCAGAGAGCGAACACTGAAGCTTTCTTT. It specifies CASSLRGQRANTEAFF. The chain joins TRBV11-1 to TRBJ1-1; TRBD1 agrees at 7 bases. Trimming cost V 5 bases and J 1 base; bases outside gene matches: 10. From germline, CDR1 is SGHAT and CDR2 FQDESV (reference sequence). This CDR3 contains 16 residues.

The rearrangement joins TRBV20-1 to TRBJ1-2; 9 positions match TRBD1. The germline V gene encodes CDR1 DFQATT and CDR2 SNEGSKA (reference sequence). V was pared by 3 bases and J by 7 bases, with 9 bases of the junction left unmatched. There are 14 residues in the CDR3. CDR3 DNA: TGCAGTGCTAGTCCGGGACAGGGAAGCGGTGGCTACACCTTC. Amino acids: CSASPGQGSGGYTF.

The gene calls are TRBV6-5 and TRBJ2-7; 8 positions match TRBD1. After removal of 5 bases from V and 4 bases from J, the junction contained 7 bases not matched to a gene. CDR1 and CDR2 (germline): MNHEY, SVGAGI. The length of the CDR3 is 14 residues. The CDR3 nucleotides read TGTGCCAGCAGTACACGGACAGGGACATACGAGCAGTACTTC. Translation: CASSTRTGTYEQYF.

J is TRBJ1-2 and V is TRBV14, with D perhaps TRBD1 (6 bases). Per the germline V gene, CDR1 is SGHDN and CDR2 is FVKESK. This CDR3 is built from 16 residues. The V gene lost 4 bases and the J gene lost 0 bases, with 15 bases spanning the gap. CDR3 nucleotides: TGTGCCAGCAGCCCCCTTCGGACAGACCCTAACTATGGCTACACCTTC. Protein: CASSPLRTDPNYGYTF.

CDR3 sequence (DNA): TGTGCCAGCGCTGACTGGGAGGCCAAAAACATTCAGTACTTC. Translation gives CASADWEAKNIQYF. The rearrangement joins TRBV6-5 to TRBJ2-4; maybe TRBD2 (5 bases). This CDR3 region has 14 residues. V lost 8 bases and J lost 1, with 12 bases in between. Germline V gene lookup returns CDR1 MNHEY and CDR2 SVGAGI.

The gene calls are TRBV2 and TRBJ2-7; 8 bases line up with TRBD2. Per the germline V gene, CDR1 is SNHLY and CDR2 is FYNNEI. CDR3 size: 15 residues. V lost 5 bases, J lost 4 bases, and 10 bases stayed unmatched. CDR3 nucleotides: TGTGCCAGCAGTTCGGGGGGTAGCGGGGCGTACGAGCAGTACTTC. Amino acids: CASSSGGSGAYEQYF.

The gene calls are TRBV9 and TRBJ1-6; a weak D match, TRBD1 (6 bases). The CDR3 runs to 13 residues. Germline V gives CDR1 SGDLS, CDR2 YYNGEE. V lost 3 bases and J 10 bases, leaving 11 bases between the germline ends. The CDR3 nucleotides read TGTGCCAGCAGCGCACAGGGTTACTCACCCCTCCACTTT. Its translation: CASSAQGYSPLHF.

This clone was seen just once. The rearrangement links TRBV6-1 to TRBJ1-2; possibly TRBD1 for D (6 bases). The CDR3 runs to 13 residues. Deletions cut 3 bases from V and 6 bases from J, with 11 bases between. Germline V CDR1 and CDR2: MNHNS, SASEGT. The CDR3 sequence: CASSDSGGNGYTF. DNA for the CDR3: TGTGCCAGCAGTGACAGCGGGGGCAATGGCTACACCTTC.

This rearrangement joins TRBV7-9 to TRBJ2-5, with 12 bases aligning to TRBD2. J lost 5 bases, V lost 1 base, and 5 bases had no gene match. Germline CDR1 is SEHNR and CDR2 is FQNEAQ (reference sequence). The CDR3 extends over 16 amino acids. DNA of the CDR3: TGTGCCAGCAGCTTAGGGACTAGCGGGGCCTGGGAGACCCAGTACTTC. Amino acid sequence: CASSLGTSGAWETQYF.

The chain combines TRBV7-3 with TRBJ2-2; 7 bases fit TRBD1. Looked up from germline, CDR1 is SGHTA and CDR2 is FQGTGA. The CDR3 contains 18 residues. The ends lost 2 bases at V and 0 bases at J; junction bases unmatched: 9. CDR3 DNA: TGTGCCAGCAGCTTACGCCGGGACAGAATTTCGAACACCGGGGAGCTGTTTTTT. Amino acid sequence: CASSLRRDRISNTGELFF.

The V call is TRBV9, the J call TRBJ1-2, with 10 nucleotides matching TRBD1. Unmatched junction bases numbered 5, after V lost 3 bases and J lost 6 bases. Germline CDR1 SGDLS, CDR2 YYNGEE. The CDR3 contains 14 residues. In DNA, the CDR3 is TGTGCCAGCAGCGCCCTGACAGGGGGCAATGGCTACACCTTC. Protein: CASSALTGGNGYTF.

There are a few counts of this clone. The J gene is TRBJ1-2, the V gene TRBV7-6; 11 bases are a match to TRBD1. V was pared by 5 bases and J by 9 bases, with 5 bases of the junction left unmatched. The CDR3 spans 13 residues. Germline CDR1 reads SGHVS; CDR2 reads FNYEAQ. This CDR3 reads CASSPGQGESYTF. As DNA, the CDR3 is TGTGCCAGCAGCCCGGGACAGGGGGAAAGCTACACCTTC.

The genes are TRBV29-1 and TRBJ1-2; 7 positions agree with TRBD1. The V gene's germline CDR1 is SQVTM and CDR2 ANQGSEA. This CDR3 is built from 15 residues. The J segment lost 1 base and the V segment lost 7 bases, leaving 12 bases of the junction unmatched. CDR3 coding DNA: TGCAGCGATCGGGGAGAGGGGGCGATTAACTATGGCTACACCTTC. Amino acids: CSDRGEGAINYGYTF. Drawing the rest from reference TRBV29-1 and TRBJ1-2, the complete variable domain is SAVISQKPSRDICQRGTSLTIQCQVDSQVTMMFWYRQQPGQSLTLIATANQGSEATYESGFVIDKFPISRPNLTFSTLTVSNMSPEDSSIYLCSDRGEGAINYGYTFGSGTRLTVV.

The chain is built from TRBV10-3 and TRBJ2-1; TRBD2 aligns across 14 bases. The CDR3 runs 19 residues. Germline V gives CDR1 ENHRY, CDR2 SYGVKD. V trimming: 3 bases; J trimming: 4 bases; junction bases outside the gene matches: 11. CDR3 DNA: TGTGCCATCAGTGACCCTGGACTAGCGGGGGGTGGGATTTACAATGAGCAGTTCTTC. Protein product: CAISDPGLAGGGIYNEQFF.

V and J are TRBV7-8 and TRBJ1-2; D possibly corresponds to TRBD1 (5 bases). The V and J ends lost 2 bases and 3 bases respectively, with 7 bases between them. The length of the CDR3 is 13 residues. The germline V gene encodes CDR1 SGHVS and CDR2 FQNEAQ. CDR3 region: CASSLSRDYGYTF. The CDR3 DNA reads TGTGCCAGCAGCTTAAGCAGGGACTATGGCTACACCTTC.

This chain links TRBV2 with TRBJ1-1, with D possibly TRBD1 on 5 matching bases. This CDR3 comprises 16 residues. Germline assignment: CDR1 SNHLY and CDR2 FYNNEI. V dropped 2 bases and J dropped 10 bases, with 23 bases sitting between them. In DNA, the CDR3 is TGTGCCAGCAGTGAAAAAACTTGGACATCTGGTGAGAGAGCTTTCTTT. This gives the protein CASSEKTWTSGERAFF.